Given below is one TCR beta chain in context. Its antigen remains unidentified. This sample is drawn from a study of T cell responses to AZD1222 COVID-19 vaccine. Profiled with immunoSEQ multiplex PCR; TCRdb holds only in-frame clones, not every one. The profile covers some 150,000 clones, with around nine tenths appearing a single time and approximately 5.4% taken by the ten largest. This CDR3 region has 16 residues. Between the trimmed V and J ends, which lost 3 bases and 3 bases, there was a span of 16 bases. Germline values: CDR1 SGHRS, CDR2 YFSETQ. Study-wide results and caveats: Among the donors, most were white British and more were female, and clonal diversity was possibly underestimated.

The gene calls are TRBV5-1 and TRBJ2-1; D may match TRBD1 or TRBD2 (7 bases each). The receptor was derived from an adult in good health. This specimen consisted of peripheral blood, obtained on day 0 of AZD1222 vaccination. CDR3 residues: CASSSQGGAGYNEQFF. CDR3 sequence (DNA): TGCGCCAGCAGCTCCCAGGGGGGGGCGGGCTACAATGAGCAGTTCTTC.